A single sample is the source of the 8 T cell receptor beta chains below, sequenced in a study of blood T cells in healthy people across ages. A J-beta primer mix and a sample-barcoded 5' primer were used in a second PCR of roughly 7 to 12 cycles. Each CDR3 protein is one row after TCRdb ran MiXCR on the 5' RACE reads. The sample carries about 780,000 distinct CDR3 sequences, approximately 24% recorded once. In addition, the sample was reused for a study of T cells of mothers and their children.

The sequenced sample was blood. These receptors originate from a boy aged 5-17 years in good health.

The J gene is TRBJ1-2, the V gene TRBV20-1, with 7 bases identical to TRBD1. The CDR3 is 13 amino acids. With 4 bases clipped from V and 3 bases from J, the junction kept 5 bases outside the gene matches. Germline V CDR1 and CDR2: DFQATT, SNEGSKA (reference sequence). For the CDR3, the DNA is TGCAGTGCTACCCAGGGGGGCTACTATGGCTACACCTTC. It is translated as CSATQGGYYGYTF.

This clonotype has a count of ten or more. The genes are TRBV20-1 and TRBJ2-7; D may correspond to TRBD1 or TRBD2 (6 bases each). CDR1 DFQATT and CDR2 SNEGSKA come from the germline V gene (reference sequence). Trimming cost V 4 bases and J 5 bases, with 15 bases left between them. This CDR3 region has 13 residues. CDR3 amino acids: CSAKGTRENEQYF. CDR3 sequence (DNA): TGCAGTGCTAAGGGGACACGGGAGAACGAGCAGTACTTC.

The genes are TRBV29-1 and TRBJ1-2; no clear D gene. Germline V gene sequence: CDR1 SQVTM, CDR2 ANQGSEA. The V end lost 4 bases, the J end lost 0 bases, and 9 bases lay between the germline ends. This CDR3 contains 13 residues. This CDR3 reads CSVVKGANYGYTF. CDR3 DNA: TGCAGCGTTGTAAAAGGAGCTAACTATGGCTACACCTTC.

V usage is TRBV2 and J usage is TRBJ2-1; TRBD1 aligns across 10 bases. V shed 6 bases, J shed 3 bases, and the junction held 5 bases outside the gene matches. The CDR3 has 15 residues. The germline CDR1 and CDR2 sequences are SNHLY and FYNNEI. The CDR3 sequence: CASSQRDRGYNEQFF. The CDR3 region has the DNA TGTGCCAGCAGCCAGCGGGACAGGGGCTACAATGAGCAGTTCTTC.

There are a few counts of this clonotype. This rearrangement joins TRBV29-1 to TRBJ2-5; tentative D call: TRBD1 (5 bases). CDR3 size: 12 residues. The V gene's germline CDR1 is SQVTM and CDR2 ANQGSEA. The V gene lost 6 bases and the J gene lost 6 bases, with 14 bases spanning the gap. The CDR3 bases are TGCAGCGTCTTAGACAGCATTCAGACCCAGTACTTC. Its translation is CSVLDSIQTQYF.

This clonotype was counted only a few times. The chain carries TRBV9 and TRBJ1-1, with 8 positions matching TRBD1. The CDR3 loop spans 15 amino acids. Germline CDR1 is SGDLS and CDR2 is YYNGEE. V shed 4 bases, J shed 0 bases, and the junction held 5 bases outside the gene matches. CDR3 sequence: CASSSRTGLNTEAFF. DNA for the CDR3: TGTGCCAGCAGCTCGCGGACAGGGTTGAACACTGAAGCTTTCTTT.

The chain carries TRBV12-3 or TRBV12-4 and TRBJ2-1; 10 bases match TRBD1. The CDR3 spans 15 residues. J lost 9 bases, V lost 6 bases, and 11 bases had no gene match. In nucleotides, the CDR3 is TGTGCCAGCAGGCCCGGGACAGGGGTCATCAGTGAGCAGTTCTTC. Its translation is CASRPGTGVISEQFF.

This clonotype was counted a few times. The CDR3 DNA sequence: TGTGCCTGGAGATCCCGAGGGCTATACAATGAGCAGTTCTTC. It codes for CAWRSRGLYNEQFF. This chain connects TRBV30 to TRBJ2-7, with D possibly being TRBD2 (5 bases). The J call may not be correct, given that the DNA end is closer to TRBJ2-1. The CDR3 has 14 residues. The germline gives CDR1 GTSNPN, CDR2 SVGIG (reference sequence).